This T cell receptor beta chain appears in the sequencing data of a study of CD8+ T cells in alopecia areata. Whole-study findings and limits: Scalp repertoires also include resident alphabeta T cells from normal skin.

Treatment here: oral pan-JAK inhibitor, 5-10 mg twice daily. Alopecia areata patients provided lesional scalp punch biopsies and peripheral blood. cDNA prepared by RNA extraction and subsequent reverse transcription served as the template for sequencing. TCRdb's table, derived via immunoSEQ multiplex PCR, lists solely in-frame clones and lacks some. The data show about 210,000 clones, approximately 47% seen once. This clone was observed a few times. The antigen is not known. The J segment lost 0 bases and the V segment lost 5 bases, leaving 15 bases of the junction unmatched. There are 20 residues in the CDR3. Germline V gene sequence: CDR1 SGHVS, CDR2 FQNEAQ.

The TCR originated in a human donor with alopecia areata. The V call is TRBV7-8, the J call TRBJ2-1, with TRBD2 identical over 11 bases. The source material was CD4+ T cells sorted from blood, sampled between weeks 36 and 40, from a patient treated with tofacitinib. The CDR3 DNA reads TGTGCCAGCAGCCAACAACTAGCGGGAGCTAAACCTAGCTCCTACAATGAGCAGTTCTTC. This translates into CASSQQLAGAKPSSYNEQFF. Drawing the rest from reference TRBV7-8 and TRBJ2-1, the complete variable domain is GAGVSQSPRYKVAKRGQDVALRCDPISGHVSLFWYQQALGQGPEFLTYFQNEAQLDKSGLPSDRFFAERPEGSVSTLKIQRTQQEDSAVYLCASSQQLAGAKPSSYNEQFFGPGTRLTVL.